These T cell receptor beta chains were read from a single sample in a study of blood T cells in healthy people across ages. TCRdb reprocessed the 5' RACE reads with MiXCR, giving one entry per CDR3 protein. In the table there are hundreds of thousands of distinct CDR3 sequences, 27% of which are singletons. A further study also used this sample, focusing on T cells of mothers and their children.

Source material: blood. The receptors stem from a boy aged 2-15 years in good health. The CDR3 runs from the conserved cysteine through the conserved F or W. The order of the fields is V gene, CDR3 protein.

V gene: TRBV5-1
CDR3 protein: CASSFSTPTNSYEQYF

V gene: TRBV20-1
CDR3 protein: CSARPRQGASMAGANVLTF

V gene: TRBV29-1
CDR3 protein: CSVEDTSGGLGETQYF

V gene: TRBV20-1
CDR3 protein: CSADPSRGGVNEQFF

V gene: TRBV6-5
CDR3 protein: CASSRGAGFGTDTQYF

V gene: TRBV11-2
CDR3 protein: CASSSGHTSTDTQYF

V gene: TRBV7-3
CDR3 protein: CASSPGDRVMRETQYF

V gene: TRBV9
CDR3 protein: CASSGLADTQYF

V gene: TRBV7-9
CDR3 protein: CASSLAGQINEKLFF

V gene: TRBV20-1
CDR3 protein: CSAPLLAVSYNEQFF

V gene: TRBV14
CDR3 protein: CASSHPGVGTDTQYF

V gene: TRBV3-1
CDR3 protein: CASSQSEGYEQYF